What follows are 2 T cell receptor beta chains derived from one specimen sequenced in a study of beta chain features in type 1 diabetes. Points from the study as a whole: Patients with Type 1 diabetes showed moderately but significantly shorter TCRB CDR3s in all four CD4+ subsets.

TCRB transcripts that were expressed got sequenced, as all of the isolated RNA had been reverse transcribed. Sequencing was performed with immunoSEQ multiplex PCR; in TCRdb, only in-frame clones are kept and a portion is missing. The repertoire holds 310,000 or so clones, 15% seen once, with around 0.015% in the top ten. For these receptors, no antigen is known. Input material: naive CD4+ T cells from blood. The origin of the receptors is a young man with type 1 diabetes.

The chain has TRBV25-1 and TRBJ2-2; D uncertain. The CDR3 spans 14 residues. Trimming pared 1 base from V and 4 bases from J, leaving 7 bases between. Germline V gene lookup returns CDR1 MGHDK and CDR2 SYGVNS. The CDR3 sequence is CASSEWSGTGELFF. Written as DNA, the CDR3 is TGTGCCAGCAGTGAATGGTCCGGCACCGGGGAGCTGTTTTTT.

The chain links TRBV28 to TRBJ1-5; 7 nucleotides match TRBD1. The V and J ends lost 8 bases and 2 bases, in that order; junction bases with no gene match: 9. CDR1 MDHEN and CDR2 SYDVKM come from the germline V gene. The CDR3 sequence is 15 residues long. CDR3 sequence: CASGIQGHGNQPQHF. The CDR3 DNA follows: TGTGCCAGCGGTATACAGGGGCACGGCAATCAGCCCCAGCATTTT.